This entry is about one TCR beta chain. The sample comes from a study of blood T cell repertoires in COVID-19. Only in-frame clones appear in the TCRdb table, and some are missing; sequencing was by immunoSEQ multiplex PCR. Counted here are roughly 400,000 clones, roughly nine tenths occurring once; the ten biggest clones make up about 1.8%. Germline CDR1 reads MNHEY; CDR2 reads SMNVEV (reference sequence). This CDR3 region has 14 residues. V was shortened by 0 bases and J by 7 bases, with 9 bases between the two germline ends. Enrollees, about 18 to 90 years old, lived in fewer than 25 US areas. Clinical history reported by participants formed the basis on which cohorts were assigned.

The sample taken for sequencing was PBMCs or T cells enriched from blood (not recorded which). This receptor was taken from a woman aged 25 to 39 who had recovered from COVID-19. The J gene is TRBJ1-4, the V gene TRBV27; TRBD1 might be the D (5 bases). The CDR3 nucleotides read TGTGCCAGCAGTTTATCGGCGGGGGGTGAAAAACTGTTTTTT. Protein product: CASSLSAGGEKLFF.